What follows describes a single T cell receptor (beta chain). As yet, its antigen is unknown. The entry originates in a study of shared clonotypes between healthy human individuals. Study-wide results and caveats: Four donors had 4% to 6.5% of their naive CD4 clonotypes in common. Relative to memory subsets, naive subsets generally showed larger estimated richness.

Several immunoSEQ plates held equal portions of the genomic DNA taken from each subset. The data were produced by immunoSEQ multiplex PCR, yet TCRdb's version contains in-frame clones alone and is incomplete. The sample records approximately 810,000 clones, about 92% being singletons. The germline V and J ends were trimmed by 2 bases and 0 bases, with 11 bases remaining between them. Germline V gene sequence: CDR1 SEHNR, CDR2 FQNEAQ (reference sequence). The CDR3 consists of 16 residues. Terminally differentiated effector memory CD45RA+ cells were excluded by CCR7 positive selection of CD45RO-negative cells.

Material: naive CD8+ T cells sorted from blood. The receptor was isolated from a man aged 25 to 40 in good health. The chain combines TRBV7-9 with TRBJ2-1; no definite D call. This CDR3 is CASSLPSSSSYNEQFF. CDR3 nucleotides: TGTGCCAGCAGCTTACCCTCCAGTAGCTCCTACAATGAGCAGTTCTTC.